These 10 T cell receptor beta chains were sequenced from one sample in a study of identical twins. MiXCR was run by TCRdb on the 5' RACE reads, yielding one entry per CDR3 protein. Of hundreds of thousands of distinct CDR3 sequences detected, less than 7% appear once; the ten largest clones hold roughly 1.6%. Sequenced: naive T cells sorted from blood. These receptors came from a man aged 18 to 29 in good health.

This clonotype was seen at least ten times. The V call is TRBV6-1, the J call TRBJ1-1, with 9 bases aligning to TRBD1. Germline CDR1 MNHNS, CDR2 SASEGT. Trimming cost V 6 bases and J 5 bases; bases outside gene matches: 7. This CDR3 has 14 residues. CDR3 residues: CASSLMTGGTEAFF. CDR3 in DNA: TGTGCCAGCAGCCTAATGACAGGGGGGACTGAAGCTTTCTTT.

This rearrangement joins TRBV27 to TRBJ2-3; 13 nucleotides align to TRBD2. Trimming removed 8 bases from V and 6 bases from J; junction bases left unmatched: 8. Germline V gene data show CDR1 as MNHEY and CDR2 as SMNVEV (reference sequence). The CDR3 has 15 residues. CDR3 amino acids: CASGPGTSGMDTQYF. For the CDR3, the DNA is TGTGCCAGCGGGCCCGGGACTAGCGGGATGGATACGCAGTATTTT.

This clonotype has just a few counts. J is TRBJ2-1 and V is TRBV2; the match to TRBD1 covers 7 bases. J lost 3 bases, V lost 7 bases, and 6 bases had no gene match. CDR1 is SNHLY and CDR2 is FYNNEI in the germline V gene. This CDR3 contains 14 residues. The CDR3 loop is CASNPDRLYNEQFF. For the CDR3, the DNA is TGTGCCAGCAACCCGGACAGGCTCTACAATGAGCAGTTCTTC.

This chain uses TRBV24-1 with TRBJ2-5, with 8 bases fitting TRBD2. Trimming removed 8 bases from V and 5 bases from J; junction bases left unmatched: 6. CDR3 length: 13 residues. The germline V gene has CDR1 KGHDR and CDR2 SFDVKD. The CDR3 DNA reads as TGTGCCACCAAGCGAGCGGGAGAGGAGACCCAGTACTTC. Protein product: CATKRAGEETQYF.

This clonotype has only a few counts. CDR3 protein: CASSPRDGYTF. The CDR3 region has the DNA TGTGCCAGCAGCCCCCGAGATGGCTACACCTTC. The chain uses TRBV21-1 and TRBJ1-2. TRBV21-1 is listed as a pseudogene. This CDR3 is 11 amino acids long.

The table lists this clonotype with many counts. The chain has TRBV5-1 and TRBJ2-6, with a tentative D call TRBD1 (6 bases). This CDR3 comprises 15 residues. The germline gives CDR1 SGHRS, CDR2 YFSETQ. V lost 4 bases to trimming and J lost 3 bases, with 11 bases between them. The CDR3 sequence: CASSNQGSGANVLTF. The CDR3 bases are TGCGCCAGCAGCAATCAGGGGAGTGGGGCCAACGTCCTGACTTTC.

The chain joins TRBV19 to TRBJ2-1; 10 nucleotides align to TRBD2. This CDR3 region has 15 residues. CDR1 and CDR2 from the germline V gene are LNHDA and SQIVND (reference sequence). The trim removed 1 base at V and 6 bases at J, leaving 3 bases unmatched. CDR3 in amino acids: CASSIAGTSANEQFF. CDR3 in DNA: TGTGCCAGTAGTATAGCCGGGACTAGCGCCAATGAGCAGTTCTTC.

At least ten counts were recorded for this clonotype. The chain recombines TRBV29-1 with TRBJ2-1, with a possible D match to TRBD2 (6 bases). The length of the CDR3 is 13 residues. V shed 5 bases and J shed 8 bases, with 16 bases lying between them. Germline V lookup: CDR1 SQVTM, CDR2 ANQGSEA. CDR3 bases: TGCAGCGTTAGTAGGTGGGACTCGCATGAGCAGTTCTTC. Residues: CSVSRWDSHEQFF.

This clonotype was counted many times. The chain couples TRBV7-2 to TRBJ2-1; possibly TRBD2 for D (6 bases). CDR3 length equals 15 residues. Trimming pared 1 base from V and 8 bases from J, leaving 15 bases between. Germline V CDR1 and CDR2: SGHTA, FQGNSA. CDR3 region: CASSLVGGPVDEQFF. The CDR3 coding sequence is TGTGCCAGCAGCTTAGTCGGGGGTCCGGTAGATGAGCAGTTCTTC.

In this sample, this clonotype turned up many times. The rearrangement uses TRBV4-1 and TRBJ2-2; D remains ambiguous. The germline V gene encodes CDR1 MGHRA and CDR2 YSYEKL. Trimming cost V 3 bases and J 3 bases, with 2 bases left between them. CDR3 length: 12 amino acids. The CDR3 DNA reads as TGCGCCAGCAGCCATTACACCGGGGAGCTGTTTTTT. The encoded protein is CASSHYTGELFF.